This T cell receptor beta chain was found in a study of cytomegalovirus exposure and HLA in healthy donors. Study results and limitations: In a later analysis, several top co-occurrence clusters appeared linked to parvovirus B19, influenza, CMV and Epstein-Barr virus.

The primer mix had 60 Vbeta and 13 Jbeta primers. Generated by immunoSEQ multiplex PCR, the TCRdb table keeps only in-frame clones and is missing some. The sample lists about 60,000 clones, about 73% occurring once. Concerning this clone itself: The antigen is not known.

Sequencing used PBMCs. The sequence derives from a woman aged 55-75 years in good health and CMV-seropositive.

This chain's CDR3 is CASSVTPEGTEAFF. CDR3 DNA sequence: TGTGCCAGCAGCGTCACACCCGAGGGCACTGAAGCTTTCTTT. J is TRBJ1-1 and V is TRBV9; no firm D call. CDR1 SGDLS and CDR2 YYNGEE come from the germline V gene. Trimming took off 2 bases at V and 4 bases at J, with 12 bases between the two ends. The CDR3 consists of 14 residues. The complete variable domain, with remaining parts taken from reference TRBV9 and TRBJ1-1, reads DSGVTQTPKHLITATGQRVTLRCSPRSGDLSVYWYQQSLDQGLQFLIQYYNGEERAKGNILERFSAQQFPDLHSELNLSSLELGDSALYFCASSVTPEGTEAFFGQGTRLTVV.